This T cell receptor (beta chain) was recorded in a study of T cell responses to AZD1222 COVID-19 vaccine. Study-wide background: Pooling was applied to second doses at about 4 or about 12 weeks.

Germline V lookup: CDR1 LGHNA, CDR2 YNFKEQ. Trimming pared 1 base from V and 2 bases from J, leaving 6 bases between. The CDR3 has 13 residues. This clone was found many times. Its specificity is not known. Study-wide results and limits: Regions 160-218 and 743-854 dominated among vaccine-associated CD4 TCRs spanning spike. Donors, mostly white British, included more females; clonal diversity was possibly underestimated.

TCRdb's copy holds only in-frame clones and misses some; the assay was immunoSEQ multiplex PCR. The table has 60,000 to 65,000 clones, 65% to 85% seen once. The chain employs TRBV4-2 and TRBJ2-7, with D unclear. The origin of this receptor is an adult in good health. This specimen consisted of peripheral blood, obtained on day 0 of AZD1222 vaccination. CDR3 protein: CASSQARTYEQYF. The DNA of the CDR3 is TGTGCCAGCAGCCAAGCGCGGACCTACGAGCAGTACTTC.